One sample yielded the 21 T cell receptor beta chains listed below, sequenced in a study of cytomegalovirus exposure and HLA in healthy donors (dated by TCRdb to about 2017). The library was produced with the immunoSEQ multiplex PCR assay. Entries here come from immuneACCESS through TCRdb and include only in-frame sequences with V and J called. Some clones fail to appear in such tables; in the studies checked, an unresolved V gene covers under half of the shortfall, and the cause of the remainder is unknown. Recorded for this sample are around 130,000 clones; nearly 90% of them occurred a single time. Of the sample, over 3% falls within the top ten clones. The sequenced material came from PBMCs. These receptors originate from a man aged 25 to 45 in good health and CMV-seronegative.

The V gene is TRBV6-6, the J gene TRBJ1-5; D gene ambiguous. This CDR3 has 15 residues. Trimming removed 10 bases at V and 4 bases at J, with 20 bases between. CDR1 and CDR2 from the germline V gene are MNHNY and SVGAGI (reference sequence). This CDR3 is CATNPGRRNNQPQHF. The CDR3 bases are TGTGCCACAAACCCCGGTAGAAGAAATAATCAGCCCCAGCATTTT.

The chain carries TRBV13 and TRBJ1-4; D gene unclear. V was trimmed by 2 bases and J by 6 bases, leaving 10 bases between them. CDR1 is PRHDT and CDR2 is FYEKMQ in the germline V gene (reference sequence). The CDR3 is 14 amino acids. CDR3 amino acids: CASSLRSQDEKLFF. In DNA, the CDR3 is TGTGCCAGCAGCTTACGCTCCCAGGATGAAAAACTGTTTTTT.

The genes are TRBV11-2 and TRBJ2-5; the D gene is possibly TRBD2 (6 bases). Germline values: CDR1 SGHAT, CDR2 FQNNGV. The CDR3 is 14 amino acids. V lost 5 bases and J lost 4, with 14 bases in between. CDR3: CASSGGASAETQYF. CDR3 DNA: TGTGCCAGCAGCGGAGGCGCTAGCGCAGAGACCCAGTACTTC.

The rearrangement uses TRBV19 and TRBJ1-2, with 7 bases lining up with TRBD1. The V gene's germline CDR1 is LNHDA and CDR2 SQIVND (reference sequence). The CDR3 contains 14 residues. V was clipped by 5 bases and J by 4 bases; unmatched bases: 7. The CDR3 spells CASSLAQGTYGYTF. CDR3 coding DNA: TGTGCCAGTAGTCTAGCACAGGGGACCTATGGCTACACCTTC.

V and J are TRBV27 and TRBJ1-6; the match to TRBD1 covers 8 bases. V lost 4 bases, J lost 5 bases, and 19 bases stayed unmatched. The V gene's germline CDR1 is MNHEY and CDR2 SMNVEV (reference sequence). The length of the CDR3 is 20 residues. In DNA form, the CDR3 reads TGTGCCAGCAGTTGGGGACTCCCGGGACAGGCAGTCCCTCATAATTCACCCCTCCACTTT. Translated, it gives CASSWGLPGQAVPHNSPLHF.

The gene calls are TRBV2 and TRBJ1-5; D possibly corresponds to TRBD1 (5 bases). There are 16 residues in the CDR3. The germline CDR1 and CDR2 sequences are SNHLY and FYNNEI. V lost 6 bases to trimming and J lost 0 bases, with 15 bases between them. CDR3 protein: CASRGIDQGSNQPQHF. As DNA, the CDR3 is TGTGCCAGCAGGGGGATCGATCAGGGTAGCAATCAGCCCCAGCATTTT.

The rearrangement links TRBV5-1 to TRBJ2-7, with 7 bases matching TRBD1. V lost 2 bases, J lost 0 bases, and 17 bases stayed unmatched. Per germline, CDR1 SGHRS and CDR2 YFSETQ. The CDR3 sequence is 19 residues long. CDR3 nucleotide sequence: TGCGCCAGCAGCTTACCTGACAGGGTAACAATAAAAACCTCCTACGAGCAGTACTTC. It encodes CASSLPDRVTIKTSYEQYF.

This clone was seen only a few times. V and J are TRBV7-2 and TRBJ1-2; 7 nucleotides line up with TRBD1. The germline CDR1 and CDR2 sequences are SGHTA and FQGNSA. The trim removed 5 bases at V and 8 bases at J, leaving 5 bases unmatched. The CDR3 contains 12 residues. The CDR3 nucleotides are TGTGCCAGCAGCACCAGGGGGTACGGCTACACCTTC. Its translation: CASSTRGYGYTF.

The V gene is TRBV4-1, the J gene TRBJ1-1; 8 positions match TRBD1. V dropped 2 bases and J dropped 1; count of bases not matched to a gene: 9. Germline loops: CDR1 MGHRA, CDR2 YSYEKL. The CDR3 runs to 17 residues. The CDR3 sequence is CASSQMTGVFGNTEAFF. DNA for the CDR3: TGCGCCAGCAGCCAAATGACAGGGGTGTTTGGGAACACTGAAGCTTTCTTT.

CDR3 sequence (DNA): TGTGCCAGCAACCGGGACAGGGACTTCTATACGCAGTATTTT. Translating it yields CASNRDRDFYTQYF. This sequence joins TRBV6-5 and TRBJ2-3, with 9 nucleotides matching TRBD1. Trimming removed 7 bases from V and 7 bases from J; junction bases left unmatched: 9. The length of the CDR3 is 14 residues. Germline-derived CDR1 and CDR2 are MNHEY and SVGAGI.

This chain joins TRBV6-4 and TRBJ2-7, with D unclear. The CDR3 is made up of 10 amino acids. Germline V gives CDR1 MRHNA, CDR2 SNTAGT. Trimming stripped 8 bases from V and 7 bases from J, with 9 bases between. CDR3 coding DNA: TGTGCCAGCTCCACTCGGGAGCAGTACTTC. It encodes CASSTREQYF.

This clone is a singleton in its sample. This chain uses TRBV5-1 with TRBJ2-1; maybe TRBD2 (5 bases). The CDR3 covers 13 residues. Germline V gene data show CDR1 as SGHRS and CDR2 as YFSETQ. Trimming removed 0 bases from V and 5 bases from J, with 6 bases in between. The DNA for the CDR3 is TGCGCCAGCAGCTTGGCCGGGGACAATGAGCAGTTCTTC. It translates to CASSLAGDNEQFF.

The J gene is TRBJ2-3, the V gene TRBV13; the D is unclear. Germline V gene data show CDR1 as PRHDT and CDR2 as FYEKMQ (reference sequence). Trimming cost V 3 bases and J 7 bases, with 5 bases left between them. This CDR3 region has 11 residues. CDR3: CASSFLYTQYF. As DNA, the CDR3 is TGTGCCAGCAGCTTCCTCTATACGCAGTATTTT.

This chain connects TRBV5-1 to TRBJ1-1; the D gene is possibly TRBD1 (5 bases). Germline CDR1 reads SGHRS; CDR2 reads YFSETQ. The CDR3 covers 20 residues. Trimming removed 3 bases from V and 0 bases from J, with 27 bases in between. The CDR3 DNA follows: TGCGCCAGCAGCTCACTCCCCCTCGGTCAAGTGGGGACTATGAACACTGAAGCTTTCTTT. This sequence encodes CASSSLPLGQVGTMNTEAFF.

The CDR3 coding sequence is TGTGCCAGTCAATTACTCCCGGAGGGCGAGCAGTACTTC. This gives the protein CASQLLPEGEQYF. The rearrangement joins TRBV19 to TRBJ2-7, with D possibly TRBD2 on 6 matching bases. Deletions cut 8 bases from V and 6 bases from J, with 17 bases between. The CDR3 covers 13 residues. Per the germline V gene, CDR1 is LNHDA and CDR2 is SQIVND (reference sequence).

This clone was seen only a few times. The chain combines TRBV7-3 with TRBJ2-2; 7 bases fit TRBD2. The CDR3 is 16 residues long. With V trimmed by 1 base and J by 6 bases, 8 bases remained unmatched. Germline-derived CDR1 and CDR2 are SGHTA and FQGTGA. The CDR3 region has the DNA TGTGCCAGCAGCTTAAGACCTCGGGGGGTGTCCGGGGAGCTGTTTTTT. Its translation: CASSLRPRGVSGELFF.

CDR3 coding DNA: TGTGCCATCAGTGAGCTTGGGGGGGCTCGGGAGCAGTACTTC. Translating gives CAISELGGAREQYF. The chain carries TRBV10-3 and TRBJ2-7; D might be TRBD2 (7 bases). Trimming cost V 2 bases and J 7 bases, with 15 bases left between them. Germline CDR1 ENHRY, CDR2 SYGVKD. The CDR3 has 14 amino acids.

This clone was seen a single time. CDR3 loop: CASSYSNRGRGYEQYF. The CDR3 coding sequence is TGTGCCAGCAGTTACTCAAACAGGGGGCGCGGCTACGAGCAGTACTTC. V is TRBV6-5 and J is TRBJ2-7; 9 bases fit TRBD1. Germline-derived CDR1 and CDR2 are MNHEY and SVGAGI. V dropped 0 bases and J dropped 3; count of bases not matched to a gene: 6. The CDR3 runs to 16 residues.

The V and J genes are TRBV9 and TRBJ1-2; D is undetermined. Trimming shortened V by 0 bases and J by 5 bases, and 11 bases separated the two germline ends. Germline V gene sequence: CDR1 SGDLS, CDR2 YYNGEE. This CDR3 has 14 residues. The CDR3 nucleotides read TGTGCCAGCAGCGTAGCTGGCTGGCATTATGGCTACACCTTC. This gives the protein CASSVAGWHYGYTF.

This sequence joins TRBV5-6 and TRBJ2-3; TRBD1 matches 10 bases. Germline V gene lookup returns CDR1 SGHDT and CDR2 YYEEEE. With V trimmed by 2 bases and J by 2 bases, 5 bases remained unmatched. The CDR3 runs to 16 residues. The CDR3 loop is CASSFAGQGNTDTQYF. The CDR3 nucleotides are TGTGCCAGCAGCTTCGCGGGACAGGGGAACACAGATACGCAGTATTTT.

The rearrangement joins TRBV4-3 to TRBJ1-2; 7 nucleotides line up with TRBD1. Germline lookup yields CDR1 LGHNA and CDR2 YSLEER. V gave up 0 bases and J gave up 5 bases; unmatched junction bases: 6. This CDR3 has 15 residues. CDR3 sequence: CASSQDRGQTYGYTF. CDR3 coding DNA: TGCGCCAGCAGCCAAGATAGGGGACAGACTTATGGCTACACCTTC.